Each of the 28 T cell receptor beta chains below was sequenced from the same sample in a study of T cells expressing NK-cell markers. TCRdb reprocessed the 5' RACE reads and stores each CDR3 protein as one record, lacking DNA. With 350,000 to 400,000 distinct CDR3 sequences in the sample, the ten largest clones hold about 10%. The material sequenced was blood T cells: a sorted CD56 or NKG2C T cell subset, CD4+ or CD8+ T cells, or bulk PBMC T cells (not recorded which). Receptors were obtained from a woman aged 50 to 65 in good health.

The gene calls are TRBV29-1 and TRBJ1-2. This CDR3 comprises 18 residues. The germline V gene has CDR1 SQVTM and CDR2 ANQGSEA. The CDR3 reads CSVEDLAKGGGRGYGYTF.

The CDR3 sequence is CASSAAGFGTDTQYF. The chain employs TRBV5-1 and TRBJ2-3; with no DNA, the TCRdb D assignment of TRBD1 cannot be verified. This CDR3 is built from 15 residues. Per germline, CDR1 SGHRS and CDR2 YFSETQ. The full variable domain, rest sourced from reference TRBV5-1 and TRBJ2-3, is KAGVTQTPRYLIKTRGQQVTLSCSPISGHRSVSWYQQTPGQGLQFLFEYFSETQRNKGNFPGRFSGRQFSNSRSEMNVSTLELGDSALYLCASSAAGFGTDTQYFGPGTRLTVL.

This CDR3 reads CASGHFRDTEAFF. The chain recombines TRBV2 with TRBJ1-1. Per the germline V gene, CDR1 is SNHLY and CDR2 is FYNNEI. The CDR3 is 13 residues long.

The V and J genes are TRBV2 and TRBJ2-1; TCRdb calls TRBD2, which cannot be checked without DNA. Germline CDR1 reads SNHLY; CDR2 reads FYNNEI. The CDR3 length is 11 residues. CDR3 protein: CASRLLVEQFF.

The chain links TRBV14 to TRBJ2-1; there is no DNA to check the TCRdb D call of TRBD2. The CDR3 runs 16 residues. The V gene's germline CDR1 is SGHDN and CDR2 FVKESK. The CDR3 here is CASSRGSLGLRDEQFF.

J is TRBJ2-1 and V is TRBV12-3 or TRBV12-4; TCRdb picks TRBD1, but there is no DNA to check that call. The CDR3 is 16 amino acids. The CDR3 spells CASSLPHGPSNNEQFF.

J is TRBJ1-1 and V is TRBV10-2; the D call of TRBD1 rests on TCRdb alone, since no DNA is present to check it. Germline lookup yields CDR1 WSHSY and CDR2 SAAADI. This CDR3 is 12 amino acids long. The CDR3 protein is CASSGRGREAFF.

The chain links TRBV11-2 to TRBJ2-7; TCRdb selects TRBD1, and the lack of DNA leaves this call unchecked. Per germline, CDR1 SGHAT and CDR2 FQNNGV. The CDR3 runs to 16 residues. CDR3: CASSSLKGQGVDEQYF.

The chain couples TRBV24-1 to TRBJ2-1; the TCRdb call, TRBD2, lacks DNA for checking. The CDR3 sequence is 18 residues long. Germline assignment: CDR1 KGHDR and CDR2 SFDVKD. CDR3 amino acids: CATRGTSGSSGFGDEQFF.

This rearrangement joins TRBV27 to TRBJ2-7; the D call from TCRdb, TRBD1, cannot be confirmed without DNA. The CDR3 is 15 residues long. Germline V CDR1 and CDR2: MNHEY, SMNVEV (reference sequence). CDR3 sequence: CASSFGPGDVYEQYF.

The chain recombines TRBV6-1 with TRBJ2-7; there is no DNA to check the TCRdb D call of TRBD1. The CDR3 extends over 14 amino acids. CDR1 is MNHNS and CDR2 is SASEGT in the germline V gene. CDR3 sequence reads: CASSGRGQSYEQYF.

The V and J genes are TRBV15 and TRBJ1-4; with no DNA, the TCRdb D assignment of TRBD1 cannot be verified. The V gene's germline CDR1 is LNHNV and CDR2 YYDKDF (reference sequence). The CDR3 has 16 residues. The CDR3 sequence: CATSRDRRGRGEKLFF. Full variable domain (rest looked up from reference TRBV15 and TRBJ1-4): DAMVIQNPRYQVTQFGKPVTLSCSQTLNHNVMYWYQQKSSQAPKLLFHYYDKDFNNEADTPDNFQSRRPNTSFCFLDIRSPGLGDTAMYLCATSRDRRGRGEKLFFGSGTQLSVL.

V is TRBV5-1 and J is TRBJ1-1; TCRdb picks TRBD1, but there is no DNA to check that call. CDR3 size: 15 residues. Germline V gene data show CDR1 as SGHRS and CDR2 as YFSETQ. CDR3 amino acids: CASSSREGAQTEAFF.

V is TRBV12-3 or TRBV12-4 and J is TRBJ1-1; checking the TCRdb D call of TRBD1 is not possible without DNA. The CDR3 extends over 15 amino acids. CDR3 region: CASSLEQGEGTEAFF.

The chain uses TRBV29-1 and TRBJ2-3. This CDR3 is built from 12 residues. CDR1 and CDR2 (germline): SQVTM, ANQGSEA. The CDR3 is CSAETLSDTQYF.

The chain employs TRBV11-2 and TRBJ1-1. CDR3 length: 13 amino acids. CDR1 SGHAT and CDR2 FQNNGV come from the germline V gene. The CDR3 sequence: CASSLGPSWEAFF.

This rearrangement joins TRBV10-2 to TRBJ2-7; TCRdb's assignment of TRBD1 cannot be checked, as there is no DNA. CDR3 size: 14 residues. From germline, CDR1 is WSHSY and CDR2 SAAADI. The CDR3 is CASSETGQAYEQYF.

This chain uses TRBV15 with TRBJ2-3; TCRdb returns TRBD1, unconfirmable since there is no DNA. CDR1 is LNHNV and CDR2 is YYDKDF in the germline V gene (reference sequence). CDR3 length: 15 amino acids. CDR3 residues: CATSRVLGAGDTQYF.

V is TRBV5-1 and J is TRBJ2-7. The V gene's germline CDR1 is SGHRS and CDR2 YFSETQ. This CDR3 contains 15 residues. CDR3 in amino acids: CASSLGSGDRYEQYF.

The chain recombines TRBV20-1 with TRBJ2-5. This CDR3 is built from 15 residues. Germline V CDR1 and CDR2: DFQATT, SNEGSKA (reference sequence). CDR3 sequence reads: CSARGDGGYQETQYF.

The chain employs TRBV27 and TRBJ1-4; checking the TCRdb D call of TRBD1 is not possible without DNA. CDR1 is MNHEY and CDR2 is SMNVEV in the germline V gene (reference sequence). This CDR3 has 14 amino acids. The CDR3 is CASRTAQLSEKLFF. Drawing the rest from reference TRBV27 and TRBJ1-4, the complete variable domain is EAQVTQNPRYLITVTGKKLTVTCSQNMNHEYMSWYRQDPGLGLRQIYYSMNVEVTDKGDVPEGYKVSRKEKRNFPLILESPSPNQTSLYFCASRTAQLSEKLFFGSGTQLSVL.

The gene calls are TRBV10-3 and TRBJ2-1; TCRdb lists TRBD2, though no DNA is available to test this call. In germline, CDR1 is ENHRY, CDR2 SYGVKD. The CDR3 covers 16 residues. The CDR3 region is CAITRTSGRELNEQFF.

V gene TRBV6-1 combines with J gene TRBJ2-6; checking the TCRdb D call of TRBD2 is not possible without DNA. The V gene's germline CDR1 is MNHNS and CDR2 SASEGT. This CDR3 region has 17 residues. The CDR3 is CASSPTSGRSGANVLTF.

V and J are TRBV5-1 and TRBJ1-1; there is no DNA to check the TCRdb D call of TRBD1. This CDR3 spans 15 amino acids. From germline, CDR1 is SGHRS and CDR2 YFSETQ. The CDR3 spells CAAIAGLIMNTEAFF.

V gene TRBV5-1 combines with J gene TRBJ2-5; TCRdb indicates TRBD2, and absent DNA this call remains unverified. The CDR3 contains 15 residues. Germline CDR1 reads SGHRS; CDR2 reads YFSETQ. CDR3 loop: CASSLFREGLETQYF.

The genes are TRBV5-1 and TRBJ2-1; TCRdb's D gene call, TRBD2, goes unchecked for lack of DNA. CDR3 length: 16 residues. CDR1 is SGHRS and CDR2 is YFSETQ in the germline V gene. CDR3 protein: CASSSEGLAGADEQFF.

This chain links TRBV27 with TRBJ2-7; TCRdb proposes TRBD1, but this gene call is untestable without DNA. This CDR3 has 15 residues. In germline, CDR1 is MNHEY, CDR2 SMNVEV (reference sequence). The chain's CDR3 is CASSSIRGDNYEQYF.

The V gene is TRBV5-1, the J gene TRBJ1-1. The CDR3 loop spans 13 amino acids. CDR1 is SGHRS and CDR2 is YFSETQ in the germline V gene. The CDR3 here is CASSFLSSTEAFF.